The T cell receptor beta chain described here comes from a study of naive and memory T cell subsets (dated by TCRdb to the late 2010s). Regarding the research as a whole: An open-source, UMI-based TCR alpha and beta sequencing pipeline was applied to sorted naive and memory peripheral blood T cell subsets. Complete agreement was observed between the functional CMV T cell responses and the IgG serology results. RNA was DNase-treated and reverse transcribed with TCR constant-region primers, mostly using SuperScript III. General study outcomes and caveats: RNA-based TCR counts may be affected by expression changes linked to T cell activation and differentiation. The repertoire findings for the naive and memory subsets could not be validated, as no ground truth was available. Clonotypes were defined as single alpha or beta chain sequences, not paired alpha/beta receptors. Naive repertoires, especially CD8, contained a few larger clonotypes, possibly memory cells re-expressing CD45RA. In both CD4 and CD8 cells, a rise in Gini index and a fall in Shannon and inverse Simpson diversity were observed from naive through CM, EM and EMRA. The abundance of TCRs followed a power law with an exponent that differed between naive and memory subsets yet stayed consistent across the three individuals. After error correction, over 90% of naive TCR sequences appeared only once, giving much steeper abundance distributions than memory subsets.

Preparation of the library involved UMI-ligation and nested PCR. The beta constant-region primer was an equimolar mix of two oligonucleotides covering both TRBC1 and TRBC2. The ligated cDNA went through four rounds of PCR with nested alpha and beta constant-region primers together with the SP2 primer. T4 RNA ligase 1 ligated a single-stranded oligonucleotide carrying the SP2 primer and a 12-nucleotide UMI to the cDNA 3' end. Incubation of the ligation reaction was carried out at 16 degrees C for roughly 18-24 hours. PCR2 was usually performed as a SYBR Green qPCR and halted at a preset threshold so that over-amplification would not occur. Agencourt AMPure XP magnetic beads were used for all purifications after the first. Libraries were quantified by Qubit and checked on a TapeStation, where a main peak was expected near 650 bp. Sequencing of the pooled libraries was done on an Illumina MiSeq using v2 2x251 paired-end kits, which typically yielded 1-2 million reads per sample. Each sample library was pooled at 4 nM, and about 5-8% PhiX was included to improve cluster recognition. The original methods were these. Decombinator assigned V and J genes to Demultiplexor-processed FASTQ reads by tag matching, allowing a single base-pair mismatch. By using UMIs, Collapsinator corrected both sequencing errors and the frequency errors caused by PCR heterogeneity. TCRs were translated and CDR3s were extracted from the conserved cysteine to the FGXG phenylalanine by CDR3Translator, with non-productive sequences being flagged. Gini, Shannon entropy and inverse Simpson indices were calculated on repertoires that had been subsampled to equal numbers of UMI-defined TCRs. Within the linear range, a power law was fitted to clonotype abundance distributions using maximum likelihood. When run on a single naive CD8 sample, MIGEC and the pipeline yielded similar UMI counts, similar unique TCR numbers and similar clonal distributions. One analysis removed from the naive repertoire any naive TCRs that were also found in any memory subset from the same donor. The repertoires were searched for approximately 7,000 CMV-associated CDR3 sequences that had been compiled from VDJdb and a published dataset. TCRdb's own reprocessing of the public reads used fastp at Q25 and MiXCR and kept productive beta chains. All rows with the same CDR3 protein become a single entry with the most common DNA and genes. The V and J calls and clone size are TCRdb's, not the authors'. The sample table holds about 140,000 distinct CDR3 sequences, of which approximately 21% were seen once. About 0.57% of the sample is held by the ten biggest clonotypes.

CDR1 is given as SGHAT and CDR2 as FQNNGV, both from the germline V gene. CDR3 length: 12 amino acids, cysteine to phenylalanine. The read is trimmed to its CDR3 DNA, 36 bases read in frame from base 1. V was cut back by 5 bases and J by 5 bases, leaving a gap of 10 bases between them. From the second PCR step on, the TCR alpha and beta chain libraries were amplified in separate reactions. CMV status of each donor was established by measuring IFNgamma production from CD4+ T cells after fresh PBMCs were stimulated overnight with CMV viral lysate. CD4 T cells were positively selected with Miltenyi beads, followed by positive selection of CD8 T cells from the CD4-negative fraction. Cells were stained for CD3, CD4, CD8, CD45RA, CD27 and a live/dead dye and were sorted on a BD Aria II into four subsets based on CD45RA and CD27. Blood was obtained from three healthy volunteers, and the blood from each volunteer was fractionated into CD4 and CD8 T cells and subsequently into four differentiation subsets. Roughly 0.12 L of peripheral blood was taken from each donor, and PBMC were separated by density-gradient centrifugation on Ficoll-Paque PLUS. After sorting, cells were lysed in RLT buffer, RNA was extracted using a Qiagen RNeasy kit, and the extracted RNA was stored at -80 degrees C.

This clonotype was seen more than once but under ten times. What antigen it recognizes has not been identified. Qualities for individual bases were not recorded, and no much larger clone is one base off. This sequence originates from a human donor in good health. The sequencing sample was made of naive CD8+ T cells from blood. The sample's cell subset or site label, in plain terms: naive T cells, CD45RA high CD27+. Recombination joined TRBV11-2 with TRBJ2-7; the D gene cannot be named for sure. Here is the DNA: TGTGCCAGCAGCCTCGCCACGGACGAGCAGTACTTC. Its translation reads: CASSLATDEQYF.